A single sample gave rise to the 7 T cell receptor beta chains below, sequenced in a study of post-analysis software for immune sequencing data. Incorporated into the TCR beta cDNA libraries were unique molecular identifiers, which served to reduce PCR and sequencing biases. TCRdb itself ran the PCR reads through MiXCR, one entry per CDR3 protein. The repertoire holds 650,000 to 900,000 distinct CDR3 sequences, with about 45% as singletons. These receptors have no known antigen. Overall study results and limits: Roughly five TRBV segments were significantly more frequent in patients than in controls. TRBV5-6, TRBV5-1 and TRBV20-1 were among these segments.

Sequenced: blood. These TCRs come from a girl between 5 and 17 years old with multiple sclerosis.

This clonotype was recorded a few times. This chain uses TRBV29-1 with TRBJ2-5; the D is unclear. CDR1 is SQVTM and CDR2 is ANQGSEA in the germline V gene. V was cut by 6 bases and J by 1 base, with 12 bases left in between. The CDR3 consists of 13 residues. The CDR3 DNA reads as TGCAGCGTCGATCACACTCCCCAAGAGACCCAGTACTTC. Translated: CSVDHTPQETQYF.

CDR3 DNA: TGCAGCGTTGTTGGAGAGCCAAACGGGAATGAGCAGTTCTTC. Its protein product is CSVVGEPNGNEQFF. V is TRBV29-1 and J is TRBJ2-1, with unresolved D. This CDR3 spans 14 amino acids. V lost 4 bases, J lost 7 bases, and 17 bases lay in between. Germline CDR1 SQVTM, CDR2 ANQGSEA.

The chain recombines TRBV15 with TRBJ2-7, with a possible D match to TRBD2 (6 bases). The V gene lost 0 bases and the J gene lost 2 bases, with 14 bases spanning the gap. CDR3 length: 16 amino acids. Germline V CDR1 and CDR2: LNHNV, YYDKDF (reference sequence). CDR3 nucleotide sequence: TGTGCCACCAGCAGAGATCTAAGGGACTGGGCCTACGAGCAGTACTTC. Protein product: CATSRDLRDWAYEQYF.

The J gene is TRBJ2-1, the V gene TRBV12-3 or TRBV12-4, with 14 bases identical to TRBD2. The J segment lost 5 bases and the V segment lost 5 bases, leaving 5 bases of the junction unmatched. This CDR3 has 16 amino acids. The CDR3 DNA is TGTGCCAGCAGTCCAACGGGACTAGCGGGGGACAATGAGCAGTTCTTC. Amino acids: CASSPTGLAGDNEQFF.

As DNA, the CDR3 is TGTGCCATCAGTGATTTGGCCGGGACAGGGTTGGACGAGCAGTACTTC. This translates into CAISDLAGTGLDEQYF. The rearrangement uses TRBV10-3 and TRBJ2-7; 9 bases are a match to TRBD1. Germline CDR1 ENHRY, CDR2 SYGVKD. The CDR3 has 16 residues. V shed 3 bases, J shed 5 bases, and the junction held 11 bases outside the gene matches.

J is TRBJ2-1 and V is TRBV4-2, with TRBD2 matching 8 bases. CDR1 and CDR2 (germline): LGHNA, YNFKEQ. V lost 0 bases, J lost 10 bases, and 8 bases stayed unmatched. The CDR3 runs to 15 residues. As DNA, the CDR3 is TGTGCCAGCAGCCAAGAGGCTAGCGGGTCGGACGAGCAGTTCTTC. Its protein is CASSQEASGSDEQFF.

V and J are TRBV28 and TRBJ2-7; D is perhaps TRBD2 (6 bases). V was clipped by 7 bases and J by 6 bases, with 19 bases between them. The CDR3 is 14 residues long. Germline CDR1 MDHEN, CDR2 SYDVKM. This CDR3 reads CASTQEGSIPEQYF. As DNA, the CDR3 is TGTGCCAGCACCCAGGAGGGATCTATCCCCGAGCAGTACTTC.